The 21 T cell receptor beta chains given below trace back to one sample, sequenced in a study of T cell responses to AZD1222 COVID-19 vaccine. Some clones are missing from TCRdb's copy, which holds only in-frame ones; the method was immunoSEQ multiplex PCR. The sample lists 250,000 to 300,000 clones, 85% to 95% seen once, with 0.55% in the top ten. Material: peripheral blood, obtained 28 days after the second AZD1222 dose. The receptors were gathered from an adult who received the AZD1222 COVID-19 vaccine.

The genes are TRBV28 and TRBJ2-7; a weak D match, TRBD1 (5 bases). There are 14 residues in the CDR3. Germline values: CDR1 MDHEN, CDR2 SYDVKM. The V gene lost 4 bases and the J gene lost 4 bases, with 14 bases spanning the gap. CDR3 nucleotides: TGTGCCAGCAGTTCCGCAGGGTACTTTTACGAGCAGTACTTC. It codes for CASSSAGYFYEQYF.

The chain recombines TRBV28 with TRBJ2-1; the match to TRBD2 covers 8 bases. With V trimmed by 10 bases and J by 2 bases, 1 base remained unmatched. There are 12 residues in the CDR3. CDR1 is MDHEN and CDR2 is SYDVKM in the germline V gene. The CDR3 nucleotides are TGTGCCACCGGGGGGGCCTACAATGAGCAGTTCTTC. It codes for CATGGAYNEQFF.

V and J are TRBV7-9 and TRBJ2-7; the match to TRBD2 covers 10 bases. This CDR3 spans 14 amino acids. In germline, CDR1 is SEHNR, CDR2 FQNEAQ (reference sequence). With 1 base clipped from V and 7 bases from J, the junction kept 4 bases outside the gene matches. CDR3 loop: CASSLGAGGTEQYF. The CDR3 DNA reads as TGTGCCAGCAGCTTAGGAGCGGGAGGGACAGAGCAGTACTTC. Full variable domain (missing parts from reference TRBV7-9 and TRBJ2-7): DTGVSQNPRHKITKRGQNVTFRCDPISEHNRLYWYRQTLGQGPEFLTYFQNEAQLEKSRLLSDRFSAERPKGSFSTLEIQRTEQGDSAMYLCASSLGAGGTEQYFGPGTRLTVT.

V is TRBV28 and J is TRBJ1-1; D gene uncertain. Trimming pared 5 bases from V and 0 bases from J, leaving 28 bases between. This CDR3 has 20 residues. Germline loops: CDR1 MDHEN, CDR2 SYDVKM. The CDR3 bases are TGTGCCAGCAGTCCTCGCTCCCTAAGGCTGGGAGCAACGATGAACACTGAAGCTTTCTTT. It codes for CASSPRSLRLGATMNTEAFF.

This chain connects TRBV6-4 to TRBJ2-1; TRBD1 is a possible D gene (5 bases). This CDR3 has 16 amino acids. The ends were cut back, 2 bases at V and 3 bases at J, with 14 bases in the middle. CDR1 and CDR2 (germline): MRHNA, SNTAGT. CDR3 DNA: TGTGCCAGCAGTGACGGCAAGGGGTCCCTCTACAATGAGCAGTTCTTC. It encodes CASSDGKGSLYNEQFF.

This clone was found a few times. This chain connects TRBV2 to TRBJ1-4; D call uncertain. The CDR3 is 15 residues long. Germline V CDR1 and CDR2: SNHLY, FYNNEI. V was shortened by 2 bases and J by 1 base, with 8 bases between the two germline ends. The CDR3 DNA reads TGTGCCAGCAGTGAAAGGACCGGAACTAATGAAAAACTGTTTTTT. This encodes CASSERTGTNEKLFF. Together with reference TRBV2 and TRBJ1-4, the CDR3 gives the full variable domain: EPEVTQTPSHQVTQMGQEVILRCVPISNHLYFYWYRQILGQKVEFLVSFYNNEISEKSEIFDDQFSVERPDGSNFTLKIRSTKLEDSAMYFCASSERTGTNEKLFFGSGTQLSVL.

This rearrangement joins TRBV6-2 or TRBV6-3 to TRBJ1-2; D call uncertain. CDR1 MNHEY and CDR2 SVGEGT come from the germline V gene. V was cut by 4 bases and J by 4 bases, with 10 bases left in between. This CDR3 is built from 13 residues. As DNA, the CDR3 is TGTGCCAGCAGTTCAGGACGGAGCTATGGCTACACCTTC. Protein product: CASSSGRSYGYTF.

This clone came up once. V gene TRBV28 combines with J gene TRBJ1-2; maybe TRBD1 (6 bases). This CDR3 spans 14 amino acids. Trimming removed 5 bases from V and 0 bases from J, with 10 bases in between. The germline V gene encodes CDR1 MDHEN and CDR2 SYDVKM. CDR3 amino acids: CASSVDSTNYGYTF. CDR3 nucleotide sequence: TGTGCCAGCAGTGTGGACAGCACTAACTATGGCTACACCTTC.

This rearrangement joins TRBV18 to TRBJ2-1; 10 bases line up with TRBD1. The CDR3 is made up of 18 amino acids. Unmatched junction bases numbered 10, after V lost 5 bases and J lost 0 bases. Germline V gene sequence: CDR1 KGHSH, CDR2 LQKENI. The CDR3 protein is CASSSGTGDRSSYNEQFF. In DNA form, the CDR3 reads TGTGCCAGCTCATCCGGGACAGGGGACCGCAGCTCCTACAATGAGCAGTTCTTC. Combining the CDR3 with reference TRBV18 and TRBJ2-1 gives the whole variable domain NAGVMQNPRHLVRRRGQEARLRCSPMKGHSHVYWYRQLPEEGLKFMVYLQKENIIDESGMPKERFSAEFPKEGPSILRIQQVVRGDSAAYFCASSSGTGDRSSYNEQFFGPGTRLTVL.

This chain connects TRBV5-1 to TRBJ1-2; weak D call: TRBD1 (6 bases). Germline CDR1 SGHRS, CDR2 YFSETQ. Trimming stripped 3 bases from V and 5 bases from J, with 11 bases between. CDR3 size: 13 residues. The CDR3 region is CASSSSTGYGYTF. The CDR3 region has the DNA TGCGCCAGCAGCTCCTCTACAGGGTATGGCTACACCTTC.

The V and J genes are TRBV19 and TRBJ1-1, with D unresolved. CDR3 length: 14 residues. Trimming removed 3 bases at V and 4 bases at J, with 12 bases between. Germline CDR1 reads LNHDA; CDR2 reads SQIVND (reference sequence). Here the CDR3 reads CASSIKIVGTEAFF. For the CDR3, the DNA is TGTGCCAGTAGTATTAAAATTGTGGGCACTGAAGCTTTCTTT.

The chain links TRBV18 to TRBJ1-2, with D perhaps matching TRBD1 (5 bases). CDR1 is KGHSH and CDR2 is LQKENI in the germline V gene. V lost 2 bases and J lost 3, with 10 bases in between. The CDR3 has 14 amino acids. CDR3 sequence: CASSPGTLDYGYTF. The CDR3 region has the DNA TGTGCCAGCTCACCAGGGACCCTTGACTATGGCTACACCTTC.

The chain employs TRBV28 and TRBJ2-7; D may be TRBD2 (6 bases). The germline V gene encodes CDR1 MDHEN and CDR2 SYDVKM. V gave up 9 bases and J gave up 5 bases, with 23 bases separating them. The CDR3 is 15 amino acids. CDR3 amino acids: CASDPGGITIHEQYF. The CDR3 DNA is TGTGCCAGTGACCCCGGCGGGATCACCATTCACGAGCAGTACTTC.

Here the CDR3 reads CASSYVDYEQYF. In DNA, the CDR3 is TGTGCCAGCAGTTATGTAGACTACGAGCAGTACTTC. J is TRBJ2-7 and V is TRBV6-2 or TRBV6-3; no clear D gene. V shed 3 bases and J shed 3 bases, with 6 bases lying between them. The CDR3 has 12 residues. Germline V gives CDR1 MNHEY, CDR2 SVGEGT.

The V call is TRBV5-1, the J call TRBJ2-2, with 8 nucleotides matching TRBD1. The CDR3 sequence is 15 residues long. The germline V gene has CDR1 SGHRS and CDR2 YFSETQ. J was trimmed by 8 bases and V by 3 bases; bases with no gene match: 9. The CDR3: CASSSWTGTPGELFF. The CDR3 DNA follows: TGCGCCAGCAGCTCCTGGACAGGGACACCGGGGGAGCTGTTTTTT.

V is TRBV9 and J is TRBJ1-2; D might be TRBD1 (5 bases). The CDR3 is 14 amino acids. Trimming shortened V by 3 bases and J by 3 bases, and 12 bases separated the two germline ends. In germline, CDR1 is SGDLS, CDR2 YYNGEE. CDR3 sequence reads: CASSEGWGDYGYTF. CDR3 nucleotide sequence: TGTGCCAGCAGCGAGGGGTGGGGCGACTATGGCTACACCTTC.

The CDR3 bases are TGTGCCAGCAGCCGAGGACTAGCCGTTGAGCAGTTCTTC. This encodes CASSRGLAVEQFF. The genes are TRBV12-3 or TRBV12-4 and TRBJ2-1; 8 bases map to TRBD2. The V gene end was trimmed by 6 bases and the J gene end by 9 bases; junction bases not matched to a gene: 7. The CDR3 totals 13 residues.

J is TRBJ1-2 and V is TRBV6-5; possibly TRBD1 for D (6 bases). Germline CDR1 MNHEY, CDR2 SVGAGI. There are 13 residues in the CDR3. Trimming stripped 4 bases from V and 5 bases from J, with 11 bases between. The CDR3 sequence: CASSFRRGYGYTF. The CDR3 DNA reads TGTGCCAGCAGTTTCCGCAGGGGATATGGCTACACCTTC.

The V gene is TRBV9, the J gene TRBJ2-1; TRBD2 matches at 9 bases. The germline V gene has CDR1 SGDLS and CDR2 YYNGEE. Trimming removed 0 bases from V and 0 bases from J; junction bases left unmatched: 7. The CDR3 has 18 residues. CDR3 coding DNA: TGTGCCAGCAGCGTAGAGGGGCGGGAGGGTATCTCCTACAATGAGCAGTTCTTC. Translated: CASSVEGREGISYNEQFF. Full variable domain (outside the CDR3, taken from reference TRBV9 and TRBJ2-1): DSGVTQTPKHLITATGQRVTLRCSPRSGDLSVYWYQQSLDQGLQFLIQYYNGEERAKGNILERFSAQQFPDLHSELNLSSLELGDSALYFCASSVEGREGISYNEQFFGPGTRLTVL.

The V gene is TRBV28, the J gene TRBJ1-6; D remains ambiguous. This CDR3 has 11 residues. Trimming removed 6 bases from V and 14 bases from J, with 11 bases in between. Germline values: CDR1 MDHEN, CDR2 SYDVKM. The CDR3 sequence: CASRGPGALHF. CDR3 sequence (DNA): TGTGCCAGCAGAGGGCCCGGGGCCCTCCACTTT.

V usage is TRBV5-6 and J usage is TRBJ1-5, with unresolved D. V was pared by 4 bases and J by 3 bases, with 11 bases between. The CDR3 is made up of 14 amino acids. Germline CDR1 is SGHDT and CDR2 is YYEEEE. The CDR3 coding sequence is TGTGCCAGCAGCCGTGACGGATTCAATCAGCCCCAGCATTTT. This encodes CASSRDGFNQPQHF.